This TCR beta chain is drawn from a study of radiation and T cells in renal cell carcinoma. The table came from immunoSEQ multiplex PCR; TCRdb's copy has only in-frame clones and leaves some out. The table shows around 60,000 clones, with 70% to 80% occurring only once. The V gene lost 1 base and the J gene lost 2 bases, with 12 bases spanning the gap. Germline CDR1 and CDR2: SGHTA and FQGNSA. The CDR3 sequence is 16 residues long. This clone was recorded once. Sample time point: blood 2 weeks post-SBRT. Treatment reported: 15 Gy SBRT to primary tumor, nephrectomy 4 weeks later. This renal cell carcinoma was of the clear cell type.

The gene calls are TRBV7-2 and TRBJ1-5; D uncertain. This TCR came from a man aged 60 to 69 with renal cell carcinoma. Sequenced material: blood, taken from a patient whose treatment included radiotherapy and nephrectomy. The CDR3 bases are TGTGCCAGCAGCTTAGGCATCAGGCTCGGCAATCAGCCCCAGCATTTT. Its translation is CASSLGIRLGNQPQHF.